This T cell receptor (beta chain) came from a study of blood T cells in healthy people across ages. RNA extraction gave at least 5 micrograms of total RNA per sample. A second PCR of 7 to 11 cycles used a sample-barcoded 5' primer and a J-beta primer mix. A single record per CDR3 protein comes from TCRdb applying MiXCR to the 5' RACE reads. The data contain roughly 1.6 million distinct CDR3 sequences, roughly 32% of them singletons. The CDR3 has 15 residues. Looked up from germline, CDR1 is DFQATT and CDR2 is SNEGSKA (reference sequence). As regards this clonotype: A junction end diverges from the germline sequence, so it may reflect a read error.

The chain uses TRBV20-1 and TRBJ2-1; 8 nucleotides align to TRBD2. This TCR came from a woman aged 25 to 39 in good health. The sequenced sample was blood. The CDR3 DNA reads TGCAGTGTTAGAGCCGGGAGGGCCATGATGAATGAGCAGTTCTTC. This gives the protein CSVRAGRAMMNEQFF.